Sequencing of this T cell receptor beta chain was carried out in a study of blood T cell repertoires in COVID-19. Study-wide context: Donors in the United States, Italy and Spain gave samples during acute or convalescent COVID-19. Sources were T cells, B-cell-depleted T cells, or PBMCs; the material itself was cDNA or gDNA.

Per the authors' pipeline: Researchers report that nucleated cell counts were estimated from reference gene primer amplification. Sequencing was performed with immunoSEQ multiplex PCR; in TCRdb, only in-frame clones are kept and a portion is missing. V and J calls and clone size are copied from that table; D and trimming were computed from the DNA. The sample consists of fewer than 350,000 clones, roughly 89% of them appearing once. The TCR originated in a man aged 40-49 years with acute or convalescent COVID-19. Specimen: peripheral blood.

The CDR3 loop is CASSHRGLGYTF. The CDR3 bases are TGTGCCAGTAGCCACAGGGGGCTGGGCTACACCTTC. The rearrangement joins TRBV19 to TRBJ1-2, with TRBD1 matching 9 bases. CDR3 length: 12 residues. Germline values: CDR1 LNHDA, CDR2 SQIVND (reference sequence). With 6 bases clipped from V and 8 bases from J, the junction kept 4 bases outside the gene matches.